This paragraph reports one T cell receptor beta chain. This sample was included in a study of blood T cell repertoires in COVID-19. For the study at large: Symptom resolution, clearance, or two negative PCRs marked the recovered donors of Cohort 3. Sources were T cells, B-cell-depleted T cells, or PBMCs; the material itself was cDNA or gDNA.

Original processing methods: Nucleated cell number was recorded as an estimate derived from reference gene primer amplification. The table came from immunoSEQ multiplex PCR; TCRdb's copy has only in-frame clones and leaves some out. V and J calls and clone size come straight from that table; D and trimming were deduced from the DNA. The sample has under 150,000 clones, around 82% seen once. The V end lost 3 bases, the J end lost 3 bases, and 8 bases lay between the germline ends. Germline CDR1 and CDR2: DFQATT and SNEGSKA (reference sequence). The CDR3 contains 12 residues. Material for sequencing was PBMCs or T cells enriched from blood (not recorded which). The receptor comes from a man aged 50 to 60 in a cohort exposed to, infected with or recovered from COVID-19 (not recorded which). The gene calls are TRBV20-1 and TRBJ1-2, with no clear D. The DNA for the CDR3 is TGCAGTGCTAGTAAACTTGACTATGGCTACACCTTC. Translated: CSASKLDYGYTF.